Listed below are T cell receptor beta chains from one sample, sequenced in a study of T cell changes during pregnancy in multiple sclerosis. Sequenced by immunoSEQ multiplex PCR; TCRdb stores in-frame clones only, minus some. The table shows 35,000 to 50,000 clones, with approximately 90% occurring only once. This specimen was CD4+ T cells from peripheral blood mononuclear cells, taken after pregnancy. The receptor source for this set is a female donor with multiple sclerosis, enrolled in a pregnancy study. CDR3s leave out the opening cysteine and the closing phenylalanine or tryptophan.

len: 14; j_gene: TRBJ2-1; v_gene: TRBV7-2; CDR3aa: ASSLFYPGRGGEQF
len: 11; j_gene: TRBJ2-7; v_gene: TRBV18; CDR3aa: ASSPRTNYEQY
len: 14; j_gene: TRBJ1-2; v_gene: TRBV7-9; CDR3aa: ASSLAQTGVNYGYT
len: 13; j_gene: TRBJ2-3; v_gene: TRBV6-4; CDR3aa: ASSDSGGITDTQY
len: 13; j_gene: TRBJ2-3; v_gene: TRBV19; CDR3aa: ASSISGSSTDTQY
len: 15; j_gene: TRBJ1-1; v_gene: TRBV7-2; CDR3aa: ASSLDVGQGARTEAF
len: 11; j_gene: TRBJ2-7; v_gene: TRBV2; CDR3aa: ARRGGETYEQY
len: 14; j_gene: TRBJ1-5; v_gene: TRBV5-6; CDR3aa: ASSSDRAASNQPQH
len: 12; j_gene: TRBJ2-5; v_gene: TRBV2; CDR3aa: ASSAGLFQETQY
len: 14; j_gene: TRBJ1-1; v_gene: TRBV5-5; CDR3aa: ASSLGGGAMNTEAF
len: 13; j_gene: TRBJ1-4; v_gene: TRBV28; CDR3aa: ASSLVEHFGEKLF
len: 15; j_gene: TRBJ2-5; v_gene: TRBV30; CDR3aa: AWLPRDRGLGEETQY
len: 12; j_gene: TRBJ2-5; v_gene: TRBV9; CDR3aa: ASSRDSFQETQY
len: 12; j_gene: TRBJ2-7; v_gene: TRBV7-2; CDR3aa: ASSPDRGSHEQY
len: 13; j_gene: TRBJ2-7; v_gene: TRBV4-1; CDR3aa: ASSPGTAGADEQY
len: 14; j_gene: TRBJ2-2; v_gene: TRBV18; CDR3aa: ASSPGGTSNTGELF
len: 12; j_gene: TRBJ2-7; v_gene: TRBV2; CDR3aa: ASSGQGGSYEQY
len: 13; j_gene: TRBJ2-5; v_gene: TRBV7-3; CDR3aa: ASSLSPRGGETQY
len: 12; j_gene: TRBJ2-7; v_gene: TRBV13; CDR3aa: ASSLDVRGHEQY
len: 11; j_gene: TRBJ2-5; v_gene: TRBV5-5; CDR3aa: ASSSAGQETQY
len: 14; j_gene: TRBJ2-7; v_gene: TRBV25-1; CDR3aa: ASSEWREGTKYEQY
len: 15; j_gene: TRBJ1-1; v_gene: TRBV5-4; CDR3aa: ASSGGTGSFMNTEAF
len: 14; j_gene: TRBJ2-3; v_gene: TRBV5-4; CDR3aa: ASSTTSESGGDTQY
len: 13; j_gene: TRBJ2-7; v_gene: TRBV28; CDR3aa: ASTHPTSGSYEQY
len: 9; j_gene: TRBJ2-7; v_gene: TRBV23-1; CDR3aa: ASSLISEQY
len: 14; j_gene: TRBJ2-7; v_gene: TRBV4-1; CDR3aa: ASSQIPTSGIYEQY
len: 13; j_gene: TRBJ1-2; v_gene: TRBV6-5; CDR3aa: ASRSGGQGAFGYT
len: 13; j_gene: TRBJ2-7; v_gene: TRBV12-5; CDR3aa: ASGPAARGIDEQY
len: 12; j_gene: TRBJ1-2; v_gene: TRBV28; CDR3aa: ASSFDRENYGYT
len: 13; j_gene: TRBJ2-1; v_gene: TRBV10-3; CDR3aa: AISVTSGSTNEQF
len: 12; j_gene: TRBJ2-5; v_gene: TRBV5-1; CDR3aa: ASSLGRGQETQY
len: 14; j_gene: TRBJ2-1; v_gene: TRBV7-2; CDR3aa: ASSLQASGRGDEQF
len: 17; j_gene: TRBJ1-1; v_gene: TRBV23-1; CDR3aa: ASSQIDRGVRPMNTEAF
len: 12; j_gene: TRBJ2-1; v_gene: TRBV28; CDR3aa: ASSTPGAINEQF
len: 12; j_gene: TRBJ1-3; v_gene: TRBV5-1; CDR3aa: ASSLDISGNTIY
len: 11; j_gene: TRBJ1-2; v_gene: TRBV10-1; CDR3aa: ASSESTGGGYT
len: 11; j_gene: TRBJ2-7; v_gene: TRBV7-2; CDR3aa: ASSSGLPGEQY
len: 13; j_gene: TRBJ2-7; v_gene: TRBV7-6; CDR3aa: ASSSMGQGIHEQY
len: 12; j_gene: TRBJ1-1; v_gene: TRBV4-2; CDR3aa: ASSRQGVNTEAF
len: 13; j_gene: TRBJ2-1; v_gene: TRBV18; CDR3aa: ASSLIAGGGNEQF
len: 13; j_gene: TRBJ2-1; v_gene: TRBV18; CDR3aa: ASSPSAGVINEQF
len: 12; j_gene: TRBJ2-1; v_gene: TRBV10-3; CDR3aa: ATQNAGGYNEQF
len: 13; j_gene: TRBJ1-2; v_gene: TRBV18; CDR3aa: ASSPPRAQVRGYT
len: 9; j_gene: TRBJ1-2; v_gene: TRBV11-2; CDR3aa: ASSPGLGYT
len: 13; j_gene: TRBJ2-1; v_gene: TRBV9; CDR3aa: ASSPQGVSYNEQF
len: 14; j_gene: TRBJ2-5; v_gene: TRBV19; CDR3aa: ASSILEREGQETQY
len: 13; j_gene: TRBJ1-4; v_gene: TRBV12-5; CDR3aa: ASGPPGGGDEKLF
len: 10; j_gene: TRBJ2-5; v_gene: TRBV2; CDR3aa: ASSAQQETQY
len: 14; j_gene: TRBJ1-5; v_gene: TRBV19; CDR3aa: ASTPLWDYSNQPQH
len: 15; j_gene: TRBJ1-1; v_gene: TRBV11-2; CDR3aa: ASSFLSHRARNTEAF
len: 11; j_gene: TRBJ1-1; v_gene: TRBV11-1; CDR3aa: ASSGQRNTEAF
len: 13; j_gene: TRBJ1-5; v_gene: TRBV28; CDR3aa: ASRPWGQLNQPQH
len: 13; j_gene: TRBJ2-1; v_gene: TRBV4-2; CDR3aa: ASSQISGLAGEQF
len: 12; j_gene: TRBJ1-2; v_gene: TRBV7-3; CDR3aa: ASSATQGMGGYT